This T cell receptor (beta chain) was sequenced during a study of graft-versus-host responses after intestinal transplantation. With regard to this clone: The antigen is undetermined.

General observations from the study: An association linked early post-transplant HvG declines with peak circulating GvH clone levels.

Profiled with immunoSEQ multiplex PCR; TCRdb holds only in-frame clones, not every one. The sample lists around 100,000 clones; more than 85% were seen once. The V segment lost 5 bases and the J segment 2 bases; nucleotides outside the gene matches: 5. The V gene's germline CDR1 is SGHTA and CDR2 FQGTGA. The CDR3 sequence is 14 residues long. The V gene is TRBV7-3, the J gene TRBJ2-7; 8 nucleotides match TRBD1. The material was unstimulated CD4+ T cells sorted from spleen or lymph node cells, obtained before transplant. This sequence was found in a human donor who was the organ donor for an intestinal transplant. Here the CDR3 DNA reads TGTGCCAGCAGCCCCGGGACAGGAACCTACGAGCAGTACTTC. This codes for CASSPGTGTYEQYF.